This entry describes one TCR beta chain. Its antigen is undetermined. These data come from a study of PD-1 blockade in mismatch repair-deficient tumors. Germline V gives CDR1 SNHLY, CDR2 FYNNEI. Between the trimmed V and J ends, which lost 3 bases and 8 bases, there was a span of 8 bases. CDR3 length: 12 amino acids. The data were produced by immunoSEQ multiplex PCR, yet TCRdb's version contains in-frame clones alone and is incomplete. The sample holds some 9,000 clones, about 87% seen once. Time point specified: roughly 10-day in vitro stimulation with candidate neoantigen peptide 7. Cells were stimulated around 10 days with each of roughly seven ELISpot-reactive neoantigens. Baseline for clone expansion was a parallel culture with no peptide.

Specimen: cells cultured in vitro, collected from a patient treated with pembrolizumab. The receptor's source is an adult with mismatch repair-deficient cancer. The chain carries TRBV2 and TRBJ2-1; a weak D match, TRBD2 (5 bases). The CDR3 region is CASSERVDEQFF. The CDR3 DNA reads TGTGCCAGCAGTGAGAGGGTCGATGAGCAGTTCTTC.